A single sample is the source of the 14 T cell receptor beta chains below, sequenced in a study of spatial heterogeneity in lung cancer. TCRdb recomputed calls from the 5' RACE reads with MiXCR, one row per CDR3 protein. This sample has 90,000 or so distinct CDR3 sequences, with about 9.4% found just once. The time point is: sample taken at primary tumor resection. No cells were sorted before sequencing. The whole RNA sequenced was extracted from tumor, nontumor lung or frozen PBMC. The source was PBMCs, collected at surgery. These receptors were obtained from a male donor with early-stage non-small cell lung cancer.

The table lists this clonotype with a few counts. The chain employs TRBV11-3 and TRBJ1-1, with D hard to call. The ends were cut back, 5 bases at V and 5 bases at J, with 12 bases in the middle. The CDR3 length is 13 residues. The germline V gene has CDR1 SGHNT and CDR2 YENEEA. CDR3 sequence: CASSLRAWTEAFF. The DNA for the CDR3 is TGTGCCAGCAGCCTGAGGGCCTGGACTGAAGCTTTCTTT. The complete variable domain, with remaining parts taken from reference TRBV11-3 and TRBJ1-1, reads EAGVVQSPRYKIIEKKQPVAFWCNPISGHNTLYWYLQNLGQGPELLIRYENEEAVDDSQLPKDRFSAERLKGVDSTLKIQPAELGDSAVYLCASSLRAWTEAFFGQGTRLTVV.

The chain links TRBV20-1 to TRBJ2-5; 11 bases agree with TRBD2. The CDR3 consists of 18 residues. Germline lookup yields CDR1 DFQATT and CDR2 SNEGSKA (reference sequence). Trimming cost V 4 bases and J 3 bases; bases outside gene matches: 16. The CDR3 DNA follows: TGCAGTGCTATTGTCTGGACTAGCGGGTTCTACGGAGAAGAGACCCAGTACTTC. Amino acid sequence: CSAIVWTSGFYGEETQYF.

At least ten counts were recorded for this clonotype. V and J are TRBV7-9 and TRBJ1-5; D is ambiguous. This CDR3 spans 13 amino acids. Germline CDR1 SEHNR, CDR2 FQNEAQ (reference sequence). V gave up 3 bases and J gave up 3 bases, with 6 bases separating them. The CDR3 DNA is TGTGCCAGCAGCTTCTGGGACAATCAGCCCCAGCATTTT. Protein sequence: CASSFWDNQPQHF. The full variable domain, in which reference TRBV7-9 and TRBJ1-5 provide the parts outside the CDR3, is DTGVSQNPRHKITKRGQNVTFRCDPISEHNRLYWYRQTLGQGPEFLTYFQNEAQLEKSRLLSDRFSAERPKGSFSTLEIQRTEQGDSAMYLCASSFWDNQPQHFGDGTRLSIL.

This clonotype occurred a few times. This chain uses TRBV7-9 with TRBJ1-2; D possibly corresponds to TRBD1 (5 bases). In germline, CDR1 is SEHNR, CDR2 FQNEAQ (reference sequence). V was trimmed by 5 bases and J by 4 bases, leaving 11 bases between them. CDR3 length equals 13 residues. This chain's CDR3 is CASSQPGGYGYTF. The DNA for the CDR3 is TGTGCCAGCAGCCAACCCGGGGGCTATGGCTACACCTTC.

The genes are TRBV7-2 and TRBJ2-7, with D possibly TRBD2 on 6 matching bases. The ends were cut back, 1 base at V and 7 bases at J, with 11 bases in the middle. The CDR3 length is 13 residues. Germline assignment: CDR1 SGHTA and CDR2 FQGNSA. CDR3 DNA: TGTGCCAGCAGCTTAGTCCCCGGGGGTGAGCAGTACTTC. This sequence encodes CASSLVPGGEQYF.

CDR3 region: CASSYSGQYEQYF. CDR3 coding DNA: TGTGCCAGCAGTTACTCAGGCCAGTACGAGCAGTACTTC. This chain links TRBV6-5 with TRBJ2-7; D remains ambiguous. Germline lookup yields CDR1 MNHEY and CDR2 SVGAGI. This CDR3 region has 13 residues. The V end lost 0 bases, the J end lost 4 bases, and 7 bases lay between the germline ends.

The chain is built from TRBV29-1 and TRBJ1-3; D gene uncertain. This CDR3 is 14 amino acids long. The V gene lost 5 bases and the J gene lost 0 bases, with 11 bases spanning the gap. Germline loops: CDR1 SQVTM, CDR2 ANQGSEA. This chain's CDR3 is CSVMDGYSGNTIYF. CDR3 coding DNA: TGCAGCGTTATGGACGGATACTCTGGAAACACCATATATTTT.

CDR3 in DNA: TGTGCCAGCAGTGACAACCGCGACACAGATACGCAGTATTTT. Its protein is CASSDNRDTDTQYF. This sequence joins TRBV2 and TRBJ2-3; no reliable D call. The V and J ends lost 3 bases and 2 bases respectively, with 9 bases between them. Germline CDR1 SNHLY, CDR2 FYNNEI. The CDR3 runs 14 residues.

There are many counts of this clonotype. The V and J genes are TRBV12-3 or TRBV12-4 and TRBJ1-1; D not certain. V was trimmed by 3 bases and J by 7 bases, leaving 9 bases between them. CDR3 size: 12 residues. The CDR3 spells CASSFVEREAFF. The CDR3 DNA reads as TGTGCCAGCAGTTTCGTGGAGCGTGAAGCTTTCTTT.

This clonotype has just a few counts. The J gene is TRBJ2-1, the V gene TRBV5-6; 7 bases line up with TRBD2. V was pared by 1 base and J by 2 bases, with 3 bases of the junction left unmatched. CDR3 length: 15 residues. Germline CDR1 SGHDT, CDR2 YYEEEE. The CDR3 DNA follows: TGTGCCAGCAGCTTGCGGGGGGTTGCCTACAATGAGCAGTTCTTC. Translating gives CASSLRGVAYNEQFF.

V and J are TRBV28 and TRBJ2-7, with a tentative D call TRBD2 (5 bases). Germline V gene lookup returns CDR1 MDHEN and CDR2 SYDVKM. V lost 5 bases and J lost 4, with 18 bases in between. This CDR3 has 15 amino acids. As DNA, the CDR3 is TGTGCCAGCAGTACTCCGACTACAGCAGGATACGAGCAGTACTTC. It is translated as CASSTPTTAGYEQYF.

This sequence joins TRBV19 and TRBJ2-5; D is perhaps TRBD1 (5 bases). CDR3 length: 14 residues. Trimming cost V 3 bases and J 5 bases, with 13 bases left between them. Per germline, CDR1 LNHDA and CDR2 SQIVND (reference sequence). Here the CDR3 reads CASSISQGLETQYF. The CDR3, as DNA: TGTGCCAGTAGTATCTCCCAGGGATTGGAGACCCAGTACTTC.

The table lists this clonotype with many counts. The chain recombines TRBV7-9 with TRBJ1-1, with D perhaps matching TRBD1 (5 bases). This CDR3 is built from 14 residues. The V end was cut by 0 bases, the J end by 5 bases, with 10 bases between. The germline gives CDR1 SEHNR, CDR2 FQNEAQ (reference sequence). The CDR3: CASSLAGDGTEAFF. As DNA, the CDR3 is TGTGCCAGCAGCTTAGCAGGGGATGGGACTGAAGCTTTCTTT. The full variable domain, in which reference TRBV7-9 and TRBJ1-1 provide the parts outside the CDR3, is DTGVSQNPRHKITKRGQNVTFRCDPISEHNRLYWYRQTLGQGPEFLTYFQNEAQLEKSRLLSDRFSAERPKGSFSTLEIQRTEQGDSAMYLCASSLAGDGTEAFFGQGTRLTVV.

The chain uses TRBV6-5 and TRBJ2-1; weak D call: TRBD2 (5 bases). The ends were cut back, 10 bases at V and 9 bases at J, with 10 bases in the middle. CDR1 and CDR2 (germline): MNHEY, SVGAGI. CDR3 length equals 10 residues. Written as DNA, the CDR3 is TGTGCCACCAAACTAGTTGAGCAGTTCTTC. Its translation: CATKLVEQFF.